A selection of T cell receptor beta chains follows, all from one sample in a study of T cells in Graves' hyperthyroidism and ophthalmopathy. TCRdb processed the multiplex PCR reads anew with MiXCR; each CDR3 protein has one entry. This table has hundreds of thousands of distinct CDR3 sequences, 11% to 15% appearing once. The source material was blood. These receptors were taken from a woman aged 25-40 years with Graves' hyperthyroidism that later progressed to Graves' ophthalmopathy. Each CDR3 is given with its conserved first and last residue. The D gene is left open where the match is weak. For some rows the clone size is stated as once, few or many, or as a class when expanded; others skip it.

TRBD1,NA,TRBJ1-2,TRBV6-1,TGTGCCAGCTCCCCAGGGGGCGGTTCCTGGGGCTACACCTTC,CASSPGGGSWGYTF
NA,many,TRBJ1-4,TRBV4-1,TGCGCCAGCAGCCAAGTACTTTCGGGACTGGAGGGAAAACTGTTTTTT,CASSQVLSGLEGKLFF
NA,NA,TRBJ1-2,TRBV10-3,TGTGCCGGCAGTCCGACAGAGACTAACTATGGCTACACCTTC,CAGSPTETNYGYTF
NA,NA,TRBJ2-3,TRBV7-2,TGTGCCAGCAGCTTAAGGATTGCGGCAAGCACAGATACGCAGTATTTT,CASSLRIAASTDTQYF
NA,NA,TRBJ2-2,TRBV27,TGTGCCAGCAGTCGGCTAGGGACGAACACCGGGGAGCTGTTTTTT,CASSRLGTNTGELFF
NA,many,TRBJ2-1,TRBV20-1,TGCAGTGCTCCTTCCCCGGGCTTCTCCTACAATGAGCAGTTCTTC,CSAPSPGFSYNEQFF
TRBD2,NA,TRBJ2-5,TRBV5-1,TGCGCCAGCAGCCCAAGGATAATAGCGGGAGAGACCCAGTACTTC,CASSPRIIAGETQYF
NA,NA,TRBJ2-7,TRBV5-1,TGCGCCAGCAGCTTGGCCGTTGGAGGGAACGACGAGCAGTACTTC,CASSLAVGGNDEQYF
TRBD1,NA,TRBJ2-7,TRBV20-1,TGCAGTGCTACCGGGACAGCGAATTACGAGCAGTACTTC,CSATGTANYEQYF
NA,many,TRBJ1-1,TRBV7-9,TGTGCCAGCAGCTTAGACCCGCCCAAGGACCTGAACATAGAGGCTTTCTTT,CASSLDPPKDLNIEAFF
NA,many,TRBJ2-7,TRBV5-1,TGCGCCAGCAGCTTGGCCATAGGTAACTCCTACGAGCAGTACTTC,CASSLAIGNSYEQYF
NA,many,TRBJ2-3,TRBV18,TGTGCCAGCTCACCACAGGACGCTATCACAGATACGCAGTATTTT,CASSPQDAITDTQYF
NA,many,TRBJ1-4,TRBV2,TGTGCCAGTACAGGACTGGATGAAAAACTGTTTTTT,CASTGLDEKLFF
NA,many,TRBJ2-7,TRBV7-9,TGTGCCAGCAGCCCACAATCAGGGTCCCCGAATACCTACGAGCAGTACTTC,CASSPQSGSPNTYEQYF
TRBD1,many,TRBJ2-7,TRBV30,TGTGCCTGGAGCACCGGGACAGGTACCTACGAGCAGTACTTC,CAWSTGTGTYEQYF
TRBD2,few,TRBJ2-1,TRBV7-2,TGTGCCAGCAGCTACTTTCGCGGGAGGGCCGATGAGCAGTTCTTC,CASSYFRGRADEQFF
NA,many,TRBJ1-1,TRBV20-1,TGCAGTGCTATGGAGGGTCTGAACACTGAAGCTTTCTTT,CSAMEGLNTEAFF
NA,NA,TRBJ2-7,TRBV28,TGTGCCAGCAGCATCGGGTTCTCCTACGAGCAGTACTTC,CASSIGFSYEQYF
NA,many,TRBJ1-2,TRBV28,TGTGCCAGCAGTTTGGGCGCCGGTAACTATGGCTACACCTTC,CASSLGAGNYGYTF
TRBD2,few,TRBJ2-1,TRBV24-1,TGTGCCACCAGTGGGACCGGGACTAGCGCGTACAATGAGCAGTTCTTC,CATSGTGTSAYNEQFF
TRBD2,NA,TRBJ2-3,TRBV12-3/TRBV12-4,TGTGCCAGCACCACACTGGGGGAGGGTACTAGCACAGATACGCAGTATTTT,CASTTLGEGTSTDTQYF
NA,many,TRBJ2-1,TRBV7-2,TGTGCCAGCAGCTTAGCCGGTCGTGAGCAGTTCTTC,CASSLAGREQFF
NA,NA,TRBJ1-5,TRBV15,TGTGCCACCAGCAGCATTTTCCGGGGAAATCAGCCCCAGCATTTT,CATSSIFRGNQPQHF
NA,many,TRBJ1-5,TRBV6-1,TGTGCCAGCAGTGAAAGCCCCCCCGGGGCTTTAAATCAGCCCCAGCATTTT,CASSESPPGALNQPQHF
TRBD2,NA,TRBJ2-5,TRBV10-1,TGCGCCAGCAGCGGAGGACTAGCGGGAGTCGTCGAGACCCAGTACTTC,CASSGGLAGVVETQYF
TRBD2,few,TRBJ2-1,TRBV24-1,TGTGCCACCAGTCTGGGGACTAGCGGGAGTAATGAGCAGTTCTTC,CATSLGTSGSNEQFF
NA,many,TRBJ2-2,TRBV11-2,TGTGCCAGCAACCAACGGGGGAACACCGGGGAGCTGTTTTTT,CASNQRGNTGELFF
NA,NA,TRBJ2-7,TRBV6-2/TRBV6-3,TGTGCCAGCAGTTCATACAGTAGCGAGCAGTACTTC,CASSSYSSEQYF
NA,many,TRBJ2-1,TRBV5-1,TGCGCCAGCACGCACTCGGATGAGCAGTTCTTC,CASTHSDEQFF
NA,many,TRBJ1-1,TRBV27,TGTGCCAGCAGTCCCAGGGGACCCGGGACTGAAGCTTTCTTT,CASSPRGPGTEAFF
NA,many,TRBJ2-1,TRBV12-3/TRBV12-4,TGTGCCAGCACCCCAGACAGTCCCTACAATGAGCAGTTCTTC,CASTPDSPYNEQFF